This T cell receptor (beta chain) was sequenced in a study of blood T cell repertoires in COVID-19. At the level of the study: Acute-phase and convalescent COVID-19 samples originated in the United States, Italy and Spain. Sample material is recorded as cDNA or gDNA derived from T cells, B-cell-depleted T cells, or PBMCs.

Per the original methods: It was from reference gene primer amplification that nucleated cell counts were estimated. Data came from immunoSEQ multiplex PCR; TCRdb stores just in-frame clones and leaves some out. The V and J calls and clone size are taken from that table; D and trimming were inferred from the DNA. This sample has under 300,000 clones, with about 80% found just once. Germline V lookup: CDR1 WSHSY, CDR2 SAAADI. This CDR3 is built from 15 residues. Trimming cost V 3 bases and J 0 bases; bases outside gene matches: 1. This receptor was identified in an elderly woman with active or convalescent COVID-19. The chain combines TRBV10-2 with TRBJ2-2; 7 bases are shared with TRBD1. Sequencing used peripheral blood. For the CDR3, the DNA is TGCGCCAGCAGTGAAGGGACAGCGAACACCGGGGAGCTGTTTTTT. This codes for CASSEGTANTGELFF.